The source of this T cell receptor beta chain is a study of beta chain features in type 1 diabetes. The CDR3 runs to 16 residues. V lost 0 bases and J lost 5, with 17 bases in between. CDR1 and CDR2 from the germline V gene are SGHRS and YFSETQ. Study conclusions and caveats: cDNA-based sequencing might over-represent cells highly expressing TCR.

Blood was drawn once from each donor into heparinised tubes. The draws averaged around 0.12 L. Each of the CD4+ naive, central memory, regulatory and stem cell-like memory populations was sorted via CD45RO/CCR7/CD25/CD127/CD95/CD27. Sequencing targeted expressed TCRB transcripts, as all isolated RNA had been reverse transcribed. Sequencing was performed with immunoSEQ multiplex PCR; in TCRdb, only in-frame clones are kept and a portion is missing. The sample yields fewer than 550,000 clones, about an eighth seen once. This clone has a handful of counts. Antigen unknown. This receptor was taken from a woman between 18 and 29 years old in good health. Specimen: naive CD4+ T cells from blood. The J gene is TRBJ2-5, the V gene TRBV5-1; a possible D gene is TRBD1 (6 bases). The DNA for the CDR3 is TGCGCCAGCAGCTTGGTAACAGGGTCAGGTTGGGAGACCCAGTACTTC. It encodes CASSLVTGSGWETQYF.